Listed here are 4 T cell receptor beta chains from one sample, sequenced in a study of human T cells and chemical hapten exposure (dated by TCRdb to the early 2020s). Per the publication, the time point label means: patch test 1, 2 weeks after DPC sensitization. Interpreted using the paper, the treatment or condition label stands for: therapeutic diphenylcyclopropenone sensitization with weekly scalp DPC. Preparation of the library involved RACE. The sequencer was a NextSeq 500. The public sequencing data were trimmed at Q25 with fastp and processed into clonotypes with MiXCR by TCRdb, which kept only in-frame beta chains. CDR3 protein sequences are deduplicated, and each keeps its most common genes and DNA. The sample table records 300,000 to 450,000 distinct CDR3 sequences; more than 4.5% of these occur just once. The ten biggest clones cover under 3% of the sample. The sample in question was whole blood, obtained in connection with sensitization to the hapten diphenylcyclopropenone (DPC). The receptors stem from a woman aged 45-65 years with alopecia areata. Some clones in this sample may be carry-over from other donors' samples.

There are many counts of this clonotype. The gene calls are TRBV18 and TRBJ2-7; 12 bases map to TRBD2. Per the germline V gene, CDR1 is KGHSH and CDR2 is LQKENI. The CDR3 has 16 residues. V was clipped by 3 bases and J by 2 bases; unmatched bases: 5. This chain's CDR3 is CASSPETSGGTYEQYF. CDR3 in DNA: TGTGCCAGCTCACCTGAAACTAGCGGGGGGACCTACGAGCAGTACTTC.

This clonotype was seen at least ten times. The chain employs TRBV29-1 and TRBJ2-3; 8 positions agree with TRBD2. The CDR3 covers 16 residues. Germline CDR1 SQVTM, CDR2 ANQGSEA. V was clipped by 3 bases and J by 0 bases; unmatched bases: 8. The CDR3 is CSVESRLALSTDTQYF. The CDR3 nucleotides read TGCAGCGTTGAGTCGAGACTAGCGTTAAGCACAGATACGCAGTATTTT.

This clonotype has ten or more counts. CDR3 DNA sequence: TGCGCCAGCAGCTTGGGACAGCCTGGGGAGACCCAGTACTTC. This translates into CASSLGQPGETQYF. The chain employs TRBV5-1 and TRBJ2-5, with a possible D match to TRBD1 (5 bases). Germline V CDR1 and CDR2: SGHRS, YFSETQ. This CDR3 contains 14 residues. The V and J ends lost 0 bases and 5 bases respectively, with 11 bases between them.

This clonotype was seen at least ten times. The CDR3 DNA follows: TGTGCCAGCAGTGTCTGGACAGGCGAGCAGTACTTC. This gives the protein CASSVWTGEQYF. V is TRBV12-3 or TRBV12-4 and J is TRBJ2-7; 7 nucleotides line up with TRBD1. CDR3 length: 12 amino acids. The V and J ends lost 5 bases and 6 bases, in that order; junction bases with no gene match: 4.